The entry below describes one TCR beta chain. What it recognizes is unknown. The data stem from a study of shared clonotypes between healthy human individuals. The study, taken as a whole, reports: It was the non-shared clonotypes that had lower generation probabilities than clonotypes shared by all four donors. Large sequencing depth failed to make sorted-subset sequencing complete, rarefaction showed.

Germline V gene data show CDR1 as SNHLY and CDR2 as FYNNEI. CDR3 length equals 14 residues. Trimming took 6 bases from V and 6 from J, leaving 14 bases between them. The run depth of the assay was deep. Profiled with immunoSEQ multiplex PCR; TCRdb holds only in-frame clones, not every one. The table records about 2 million clones, approximately 94% of them present only once. Naive CD8 cells, CD45RO-negative and positively selected for CCR7, excluded terminally differentiated effector memory CD45RA+ cells. The TCR comes from a man between 18 and 35 years old in good health. The specimen sequenced was naive CD8+ T cells sorted from blood. This chain links TRBV2 with TRBJ1-4, with D perhaps TRBD1 (5 bases). Here the CDR3 DNA reads TGTGCCAGCAGCCTGACGGGGGAGGATGAAAAACTGTTTTTT. Its protein product is CASSLTGEDEKLFF.